The rows below give T cell receptor beta chains drawn from one sample of a study of blood T cell repertoires in COVID-19. The data were produced by immunoSEQ multiplex PCR, yet TCRdb's version contains in-frame clones alone and is incomplete. This sample has approximately 270,000 clones, with 89% found just once. The sequenced sample was peripheral blood. All receptors come from a man in his forties or fifties with acute or convalescent COVID-19. The CDR3 runs from the conserved cysteine through the conserved F or W. The D gene is left open where the match is weak. For some rows the clone size is stated as once, few or many, or as a class when expanded; others skip it.

j_gene | v_gene | d_gene | abundance | CDR3aa | CDR3nt
TRBJ2-4 | TRBV5-4 | - | - | CASSLGQEAKNIQYF | TGTGCCAGCAGCTTGGGTCAGGAAGCCAAAAACATTCAGTACTTC
TRBJ2-1 | TRBV7-9 | - | - | CASSPPGVRIHGEQFF | TGTGCCAGCAGCCCCCCGGGGGTCCGAATTCACGGTGAGCAGTTCTTC
TRBJ1-5 | TRBV19 | TRBD1 | - | CASSRVSRGANQPQHF | TGTGCCAGTAGTCGAGTGTCCAGGGGGGCAAATCAGCCCCAGCATTTT
TRBJ1-1 | TRBV5-1 | - | - | CASSRDTEAFF | TGCGCCAGCAGTCGTGACACTGAAGCTTTCTTT
TRBJ2-2 | TRBV4-2 | TRBD1 | - | CASSQDPPLGQGVELFF | TGTGCCAGCAGCCAAGACCCTCCTTTAGGACAGGGAGTGGAGCTGTTTTTT
TRBJ1-5 | TRBV5-5 | - | - | CASSPIGTSSNQPQHF | TGTGCCAGCAGCCCCATAGGGACATCCAGCAATCAGCCCCAGCATTTT
TRBJ2-1 | TRBV15 | - | - | CATSSSRGAYNEQFF | TGTGCCACCAGCAGCTCGCGGGGTGCCTACAATGAGCAGTTCTTC
TRBJ2-7 | TRBV5-1 | - | once | CASGTLANEQYF | TGCGCCAGCGGCACCCTAGCGAACGAGCAGTACTTC
TRBJ1-3 | TRBV9 | TRBD1 | - | CASSVGRVRGGNTIYF | TGTGCCAGCAGCGTCGGCAGGGTCAGGGGGGGAAACACCATATATTTT
TRBJ2-3 | TRBV12-2 | - | - | CASRLPVDTDTQYF | TGTGCAAGTCGCTTACCCGTTGACACGGATACGCAGTATTTT
TRBJ1-1 | TRBV5-1 | - | - | CASSSTVMNTEAFF | TGCGCCAGCAGCTCGACAGTCATGAACACTGAAGCTTTCTTT
TRBJ1-1 | TRBV7-9 | - | few | CASSLSLAGTNTEAFF | TGTGCCAGCAGCTTATCGCTGGCAGGAACGAACACTGAAGCTTTCTTT
TRBJ2-2 | TRBV11-2 | TRBD2 | - | CASPGLAGGTTGELFF | TGTGCCAGCCCGGGGCTAGCGGGGGGCACCACCGGGGAGCTGTTTTTT
TRBJ2-2 | TRBV5-1 | TRBD2 | few | CASSPGLAGGVTGELFF | TGCGCCAGCAGCCCGGGACTAGCGGGGGGCGTAACCGGGGAGCTGTTTTTT
TRBJ1-3 | TRBV12-5 | TRBD1 | - | CASGTTGLNSGNTIYF | TGTGCTAGTGGGACGACAGGGCTAAACTCTGGAAACACCATATATTTT
TRBJ1-2 | TRBV7-9 | - | - | CASSMMGPHYGYTF | TGTGCCAGCAGCATGATGGGCCCTCACTATGGCTACACCTTC
TRBJ2-3 | TRBV6-5 | TRBD1 | once | CASSYSYRGGTDTQYF | TGTGCCAGCAGTTACTCATACAGGGGTGGGACAGATACGCAGTATTTT
TRBJ1-2 | TRBV5-1 | - | - | CASNPGGSNYGYTF | TGCGCCAGCAACCCTGGAGGCAGTAACTATGGCTACACCTTC
TRBJ1-3 | TRBV4-2 | - | - | CASSRETVSGNTIYF | TGTGCCAGCAGCCGCGAGACAGTCTCTGGAAACACCATATATTTT
TRBJ1-2 | TRBV20-1 | - | once | CSASTSSRRGYGYTF | TGCAGTGCTAGTACGAGCTCTCGGAGGGGCTATGGCTACACCTTC
TRBJ2-7 | TRBV3-1/TRBV3-2 | TRBD2 | once | CASTSHGRGGSSYEQYF | TGTGCCAGCACTTCTCACGGGCGGGGGGGAAGCTCCTACGAGCAGTACTTC
TRBJ1-2 | TRBV12-3/TRBV12-4 | TRBD1 | - | CASSYRGSGGYTF | TGTGCCAGCAGTTACAGGGGTTCAGGGGGCTACACCTTC
TRBJ1-5 | TRBV7-9 | - | - | CASSRAGYGQPQHF | TGTGCCAGCAGCCGGGCAGGGTACGGTCAGCCCCAGCATTTT
TRBJ2-7 | TRBV11-2 | - | few | CASTPQRGPPLTYEQYF | TGTGCCAGCACCCCACAAAGGGGTCCACCCCTTACCTACGAGCAGTACTTC
TRBJ1-1 | TRBV19 | - | - | CASSLRSGNTEAFF | TGTGCCAGTAGTTTAAGGAGCGGGAACACTGAAGCTTTCTTT
TRBJ1-3 | TRBV30 | TRBD1 | - | CAWGGEGGNRNTIYF | TGTGCCTGGGGGGGGGAAGGGGGCAACCGAAACACCATATATTTT
TRBJ2-1 | TRBV5-1 | - | - | CASSRGSDNEQFF | TGCGCCAGCAGCCGCGGAAGCGACAATGAGCAGTTCTTC
TRBJ1-2 | TRBV18 | TRBD1 | - | CASSPGQGFNGYTF | TGTGCCAGCTCACCGGGACAGGGCTTCAATGGCTACACCTTC
TRBJ2-1 | TRBV30 | - | - | CAWSVWGPWNEQFF | TGTGCCTGGAGTGTGTGGGGGCCCTGGAATGAGCAGTTCTTC
TRBJ1-1 | TRBV7-9 | - | - | CASSLVGDGAFF | TGTGCCAGCAGCTTAGTCGGAGACGGGGCTTTCTTT
TRBJ2-1 | TRBV5-8 | - | - | CASSGAWASRRQFF | TGTGCCAGCAGCGGGGCCTGGGCTTCACGGCGGCAGTTCTTC
TRBJ2-7 | TRBV6-4 | TRBD2 | - | CASSDSGGPYEQYF | TGTGCCAGCAGTGATTCGGGGGGGCCTTACGAGCAGTACTTC
TRBJ2-2 | TRBV6-5 | TRBD2 | - | CASSQGGMNTGELFF | TGTGCCAGCAGCCAGGGAGGGATGAACACCGGGGAGCTGTTTTTT
TRBJ1-2 | TRBV5-6 | - | - | CASSFDNPNYGYTF | TGTGCCAGCAGCTTCGACAACCCTAACTATGGCTACACCTTC
TRBJ2-3 | TRBV11-2 | - | once | CASSLGRESTDTQYF | TGTGCCAGCAGCTTAGGCAGGGAAAGCACAGATACGCAGTATTTT
TRBJ2-7 | TRBV12-3/TRBV12-4 | - | - | CASSLAGRYEQYF | TGTGCCAGCAGTTTAGCGGGCAGGTACGAGCAGTACTTC
TRBJ2-5 | TRBV19 | - | few | CASSLSDNQETQYF | TGTGCCAGTAGTTTGTCGGACAACCAAGAGACCCAGTACTTC
TRBJ2-5 | TRBV29-1 | - | - | CSVAGTRGETQYF | TGCAGCGTTGCAGGGACCAGGGGAGAGACCCAGTACTTC
TRBJ2-1 | TRBV3-1/TRBV3-2 | - | - | CASTRGPSSYNEQFF | TGTGCCAGCACCCGGGGTCCTAGCTCCTACAATGAGCAGTTCTTC
TRBJ1-2 | TRBV13 | TRBD1 | - | CASSLGDRARAVYYGYTF | TGTGCCAGCAGCTTAGGAGACAGGGCCCGTGCTGTTTACTATGGCTACACCTTC
TRBJ1-4 | TRBV25-1 | - | - | CASSGTSTNEKLFF | TGTGCCAGCAGCGGGACATCAACTAATGAAAAACTGTTTTTT
TRBJ1-1 | TRBV6-5 | - | - | CASSYQGLSTEAFF | TGTGCCAGCAGTTACCAGGGGCTGAGCACTGAAGCTTTCTTT
TRBJ1-2 | TRBV18 | - | - | CASSPRRGQGYGYTF | TGTGCCAGCTCACCAAGGCGGGGGCAGGGCTATGGCTACACCTTC
TRBJ2-1 | TRBV5-1 | - | - | CASSTLDGGSYNEQFF | TGCGCCAGCAGCACCCTGGACGGAGGCTCCTACAATGAGCAGTTCTTC
TRBJ2-2 | TRBV3-1/TRBV3-2 | TRBD2 | - | CASSPGLADTDTGELFF | TGTGCCAGCAGCCCCGGACTAGCCGATACAGACACCGGGGAGCTGTTTTTT
TRBJ2-7 | TRBV4-1 | - | many | CASSQGVQAYEQYF | TGCGCCAGCAGCCAAGGTGTACAGGCCTACGAGCAGTACTTC
TRBJ2-3 | TRBV3-1/TRBV3-2 | TRBD2 | - | CASSLLAGGPDTQYF | TGTGCCAGCAGCCTCTTAGCGGGGGGGCCCGATACGCAGTATTTT
TRBJ2-3 | TRBV9 | - | - | CASSGDGFTDTQYF | TGTGCCAGCAGCGGAGACGGGTTCACAGATACGCAGTATTTT
TRBJ2-5 | TRBV9 | TRBD2 | - | CASRETGTNTQETQYF | TGTGCCAGCCGAGAAACCGGGACTAACACTCAAGAGACCCAGTACTTC
TRBJ1-2 | TRBV10-3 | - | - | CAISESGQSNYGYTF | TGTGCCATCAGTGAGTCTGGACAGTCTAACTATGGCTACACCTTC
TRBJ2-3 | TRBV29-1 | TRBD1 | - | CSVGTGLDTQYF | TGCAGCGTCGGGACAGGGCTAGATACGCAGTATTTT
TRBJ2-5 | TRBV5-5 | - | - | CASSLVGLRYQETQYF | TGTGCCAGCAGCTTGGTTGGGCTAAGGTACCAAGAGACCCAGTACTTC
TRBJ1-4 | TRBV27 | TRBD1 | - | CASSLQGVSNEKLFF | TGTGCCAGCAGTCTCCAGGGGGTGTCTAATGAAAAACTGTTTTTT
TRBJ2-2 | TRBV6-4 | TRBD1 | - | CASSPGTASTGELFF | TGTGCCAGCAGTCCTGGGACAGCTTCCACCGGGGAGCTGTTTTTT
TRBJ1-4 | TRBV29-1 | - | - | CSCLGGGDEKLFF | TGCAGCTGCCTCGGGGGGGGCGATGAAAAACTGTTTTTT
TRBJ1-5 | TRBV11-2 | TRBD1 | few | CASSLSLTGDGQPQHF | TGTGCCAGCAGCCTATCCCTGACAGGGGACGGTCAGCCCCAGCATTTT
TRBJ2-3 | TRBV10-3 | TRBD2 | - | CAISEASGGGADTQYF | TGTGCCATCAGTGAGGCTAGCGGGGGAGGGGCAGATACGCAGTATTTT